Included here is one T cell receptor beta chain sequence, with context. Its antigen remains unknown. This sample stems from a study of T cell responses to AZD1222 COVID-19 vaccine. Findings and caveats of the study: Reportedly, nearly half the spike-specific TCRs target unmutated variant regions. Samples come after the peak T cell response, not at day 14.

Profiled with immunoSEQ multiplex PCR; TCRdb holds only in-frame clones, not every one. The data contain about 82,000 clones, 80% to 90% of them singletons. Trimming left V 3 bases short and J 1 base short, with 10 bases between. This CDR3 contains 16 residues. From germline, CDR1 is LNHNV and CDR2 YYDKDF (reference sequence). This specimen consisted of peripheral blood, obtained 28 days after the second AZD1222 dose. The clonotype originates from an adult who received the AZD1222 COVID-19 vaccine. This rearrangement joins TRBV15 to TRBJ2-6, with D possibly TRBD1 on 6 matching bases. The CDR3 nucleotides are TGTGCCACCAGCAGGAACACAGGGTCTGGGGCCAACGTCCTGACTTTC. Protein sequence: CATSRNTGSGANVLTF.